What follows are 15 T cell receptor beta chains derived from one specimen sequenced in a study of blood T cell repertoires in COVID-19. Profiled with immunoSEQ multiplex PCR; TCRdb holds only in-frame clones, not every one. The sample yields approximately 300,000 clones, about 92% seen once. The sequencing input was PBMCs or T cells enriched from blood (not recorded which). All receptors come from a woman in her thirties who had recovered from COVID-19.

The chain links TRBV28 to TRBJ1-6; D is perhaps TRBD1 (5 bases). Looked up from germline, CDR1 is MDHEN and CDR2 is SYDVKM. V lost 4 bases, J lost 0 bases, and 10 bases lay in between. The CDR3 is 16 residues long. CDR3 in amino acids: CASSSTDSSYNSPLHF. CDR3 nucleotides: TGTGCCAGCAGTTCGACAGATAGCTCCTATAATTCACCCCTCCACTTT. Based on the CDR3 plus reference TRBV28 and TRBJ1-6, the full variable domain is DVKVTQSSRYLVKRTGEKVFLECVQDMDHENMFWYRQDPGLGLRLIYFSYDVKMKEKGDIPEGYSVSREKKERFSLILESASTNQTSMYLCASSSTDSSYNSPLHFGNGTRLTVT.

CDR3 coding DNA: TGTGCCAGCAGTAGCCCTCGCGGGAGCTCCTACGAGCAGTACTTC. Protein product: CASSSPRGSSYEQYF. This chain connects TRBV6-5 to TRBJ2-7; 7 bases map to TRBD2. Looked up from germline, CDR1 is MNHEY and CDR2 is SVGAGI. The CDR3 has 15 residues. V was pared by 5 bases and J by 0 bases, with 7 bases of the junction left unmatched.

The chain links TRBV7-9 to TRBJ2-7; D not resolved. Germline CDR1 and CDR2: SEHNR and FQNEAQ (reference sequence). Trimming stripped 5 bases from V and 2 bases from J, with 4 bases between. The CDR3 runs 11 residues. This CDR3 reads CASSTTYEQYF. The CDR3 coding sequence is TGTGCCAGCAGCACAACCTACGAGCAGTACTTC.

The chain uses TRBV11-2 and TRBJ2-1; a weak D match, TRBD1 (5 bases). Germline loops: CDR1 SGHAT, CDR2 FQNNGV. The CDR3 spans 14 residues. The V end was cut by 5 bases, the J end by 2 bases, with 10 bases between. CDR3 in DNA: TGTGCCAGCAGCCTCGTCAGGGCCTACAATGAGCAGTTCTTC. Its protein product is CASSLVRAYNEQFF.

This clone was picked up one time. V is TRBV3-1 (or the pseudogene TRBV3-2) and J is TRBJ2-1; unclear D gene. This CDR3 region has 13 residues. V lost 2 bases to trimming and J lost 4 bases, with 6 bases between them. CDR1 is LGHDT, CDR2 YNNKEL, per germline (reference sequence). This CDR3 reads CASSQRGYNEQFF. CDR3 coding DNA: TGTGCCAGCAGCCAACGCGGTTACAATGAGCAGTTCTTC.

The CDR3 protein is CASSMASGGGEQYF. The CDR3 DNA reads as TGCGCCAGCAGCATGGCTAGCGGGGGAGGTGAGCAGTACTTC. The chain links TRBV5-1 to TRBJ2-7; 10 bases map to TRBD2. Germline V lookup: CDR1 SGHRS, CDR2 YFSETQ. V lost 4 bases, J lost 7 bases, and 8 bases stayed unmatched. The CDR3 covers 14 residues.

V is TRBV11-2 and J is TRBJ1-1, with 8 positions matching TRBD1. The CDR3 contains 19 residues. J gave up 1 base and V 3 bases, and 16 bases lay outside the gene matches. Germline V gene data show CDR1 as SGHAT and CDR2 as FQNNGV. The DNA of the CDR3 is TGTGCCAGCAGCTTTTGGCCGGCCGGGACAGGAGACGCGAACACTGAAGCTTTCTTT. Translating it yields CASSFWPAGTGDANTEAFF. The whole variable domain, remainder taken from reference TRBV11-2 and TRBJ1-1, is EAGVAQSPRYKIIEKRQSVAFWCNPISGHATLYWYQQILGQGPKLLIQFQNNGVVDDSQLPKDRFSAERLKGVDSTLKIQPAKLEDSAVYLCASSFWPAGTGDANTEAFFGQGTRLTVV.

This sequence joins TRBV11-2 and TRBJ1-2; D call uncertain. The CDR3 runs to 14 residues. Germline loops: CDR1 SGHAT, CDR2 FQNNGV. V lost 0 bases, J lost 2 bases, and 7 bases lay in between. The CDR3 sequence: CASSLEEGNYGYTF. Here the CDR3 DNA reads TGTGCCAGCAGCTTAGAGGAGGGCAACTATGGCTACACCTTC.

The chain has TRBV7-3 and TRBJ2-2; TRBD2 aligns across 11 bases. CDR1 SGHTA and CDR2 FQGTGA come from the germline V gene. V gave up 5 bases and J gave up 6 bases; unmatched junction bases: 5. The CDR3 runs to 15 residues. The CDR3 sequence: CASSPLAGGAGELFF. The CDR3 coding sequence is TGTGCCAGCAGCCCTCTAGCGGGAGGAGCCGGGGAGCTGTTTTTT.

This clone was counted a single time. This specimen includes other DNA sequences encoding the same CDR3. V is TRBV27 and J is TRBJ1-2; 8 bases line up with TRBD1. Unmatched junction bases numbered 1, after V lost 3 bases and J lost 4 bases. Germline V gene data show CDR1 as MNHEY and CDR2 as SMNVEV (reference sequence). The CDR3 covers 13 residues. The CDR3: CASSFGQGYGYTF. DNA of the CDR3: TGTGCCAGCAGTTTCGGACAGGGCTATGGCTACACCTTC.

The sample holds one count of this clone. This chain links TRBV4-1 with TRBJ2-2, with TRBD2 matching over 10 bases. CDR1 and CDR2 from the germline V gene are MGHRA and YSYEKL. The CDR3 has 17 residues. J was trimmed by 4 bases and V by 4 bases; bases with no gene match: 9. CDR3 nucleotide sequence: TGCGCCAGCAGCCTAGGTGTAGCGGGGGGCAGCACCGGGGAGCTGTTTTTT. It is translated as CASSLGVAGGSTGELFF.

The gene calls are TRBV4-1 and TRBJ2-3, with 10 bases aligning to TRBD2. V gave up 1 base and J gave up 9 bases; unmatched junction bases: 25. Germline V gene lookup returns CDR1 MGHRA and CDR2 YSYEKL. CDR3 length: 21 residues. CDR3 region: CASSQAGLAVQEGRSSGTQYF. DNA of the CDR3: TGCGCCAGCAGCCAAGCAGGACTAGCGGTACAGGAGGGGAGGTCGTCAGGAACGCAGTATTTT.

The chain couples TRBV28 to TRBJ1-5; perhaps TRBD1 as D (6 bases). The CDR3 extends over 14 amino acids. V was trimmed by 7 bases and J by 1 base, leaving 11 bases between them. Germline values: CDR1 MDHEN, CDR2 SYDVKM. The DNA of the CDR3 is TGTGCCAGCACCAGAGGGGGAAGCAATCAGCCCCAGCATTTT. It is translated as CASTRGGSNQPQHF.

This sequence joins TRBV7-2 and TRBJ2-3; 9 bases map to TRBD2. The CDR3 loop spans 15 amino acids. Germline V CDR1 and CDR2: SGHTA, FQGNSA. The V segment lost 8 bases and the J segment 2 bases; nucleotides outside the gene matches: 8. The DNA for the CDR3 is TGTGCCAGCCTTCTAGCGGGGACCCCCACAGATACGCAGTATTTT. The encoded protein is CASLLAGTPTDTQYF. Combining the CDR3 with reference TRBV7-2 and TRBJ2-3 gives the whole variable domain GAGVSQSPSNKVTEKGKDVELRCDPISGHTALYWYRQSLGQGLEFLIYFQGNSAPDKSGLPSDRFSAERTGGSVSTLTIQRTQQEDSAVYLCASLLAGTPTDTQYFGPGTRLTVL.

The V and J genes are TRBV11-3 and TRBJ1-2; D unclear. Germline V lookup: CDR1 SGHNT, CDR2 YENEEA. The length of the CDR3 is 14 residues. V lost 10 bases and J 2 bases, leaving 17 bases between the germline ends. The CDR3 reads CAIPNRVFNYGYTF. The CDR3 DNA is TGTGCCATCCCGAATCGGGTTTTCAACTATGGCTACACCTTC.